Listed below are T cell receptor beta chains from one sample, sequenced in a study of blood T cell repertoires in COVID-19. Sequencing was performed with immunoSEQ multiplex PCR; in TCRdb, only in-frame clones are kept and a portion is missing. The table shows 120,000 to 150,000 clones, with 80% to 85% occurring only once. Sequencing input: PBMCs or T cells enriched from blood (not recorded which). The receptors come from a woman in her fifties or sixties who had been exposed to COVID-19. Both conserved end residues are part of each CDR3. The order of the fields is J gene, D gene, V gene, clone size, CDR3 protein, CDR3 DNA. A D gene is named only where the DNA matches it firmly. Rows may omit the clone size; those that give it use once, few, many or a size class.

TRBJ2-2 | NA | TRBV11-2 | NA | CASINGRGHTNTGELFF | TGTGCCAGCATAAATGGTCGAGGACACACGAACACCGGGGAGCTGTTTTTT
TRBJ2-5 | TRBD2 | TRBV7-9 | NA | CASSLLAGGETQYF | TGTGCCAGCAGCTTACTAGCGGGGGGAGAGACCCAGTACTTC
TRBJ1-2 | TRBD1 | TRBV5-1 | NA | CASSDPRDRVLYGYTF | TGCGCCAGCAGCGACCCCCGGGACAGGGTCTTGTATGGCTACACCTTC
TRBJ2-5 | NA | TRBV5-4 | NA | CASSPRVLGETQYF | TGTGCCAGCAGCCCCAGGGTTTTGGGGGAGACCCAGTACTTC
TRBJ1-1 | NA | TRBV2 | NA | CASSPTVLVTEAFF | TGTGCCAGCAGCCCGACAGTACTCGTGACTGAAGCTTTCTTT
TRBJ2-1 | TRBD2 | TRBV19 | NA | CASSTLTSGSSYNEQFF | TGTGCCAGTAGTACCCTGACTAGCGGGAGCTCCTACAATGAGCAGTTCTTC
TRBJ1-1 | TRBD1 | TRBV19 | NA | CASRGQSEAFF | TGTGCCAGTAGGGGACAGTCTGAAGCTTTCTTT
TRBJ1-6 | TRBD1 | TRBV9 | once | CASSALTGGQNSPLHF | TGTGCCAGCAGCGCTTTGACAGGGGGCCAGAATTCACCCCTCCACTTT
TRBJ2-5 | NA | TRBV7-6 | once | CASSLNPLAQKETQYF | TGTGCCAGCAGCTTAAACCCGCTAGCGCAAAAAGAGACCCAGTACTTC
TRBJ2-1 | TRBD2 | TRBV5-4 | few | CASSLYGGEQFF | TGTGCCAGCAGCTTGTACGGGGGGGAGCAGTTCTTC
TRBJ2-5 | NA | TRBV27 | once | CASSFSPVETQYF | TGTGCCAGCAGTTTTTCCCCGGTGGAGACCCAGTACTTC
TRBJ2-1 | TRBD1 | TRBV18 | once | CASSLETGGFWSYNEQFF | TGTGCCAGCTCATTGGAGACAGGGGGTTTTTGGTCCTACAATGAGCAGTTCTTC
TRBJ1-1 | TRBD1 | TRBV10-3 | NA | CAISTQGAGTEAFF | TGTGCCATCAGCACACAGGGGGCCGGTACTGAAGCTTTCTTT
TRBJ2-1 | TRBD1 | TRBV6-5 | NA | CASRDRGRNEQFF | TGTGCCAGCAGGGACAGGGGGCGCAATGAGCAGTTCTTC
TRBJ2-1 | TRBD2 | TRBV9 | NA | CASTRLPGLDYNEQFF | TGTGCCAGCACCCGATTACCGGGACTAGATTACAATGAGCAGTTCTTC
TRBJ1-1 | NA | TRBV7-8 | NA | CASSPGGRAEAFF | TGTGCCAGCAGCCCCGGCGGCCGTGCCGAAGCTTTCTTT
TRBJ2-7 | TRBD2 | TRBV5-1 | NA | CASSAGASGRRSSYEQYF | TGCGCCAGCAGCGCTGGGGCTAGCGGGAGGCGAAGCTCCTACGAGCAGTACTTC
TRBJ2-2 | TRBD2 | TRBV5-4 | NA | CASSTGTSALKLTGELFF | TGTGCCAGCAGCACGGGGACTAGCGCGTTAAAGCTCACCGGGGAGCTGTTTTTT
TRBJ2-7 | TRBD2 | TRBV27 | NA | CASSRVGLAGASFFYEQYF | TGTGCCAGCAGCCGGGTGGGACTAGCGGGAGCGTCTTTTTTCTACGAGCAGTACTTC
TRBJ2-2 | NA | TRBV4-1 | few | CASSQESLRVWTGELFF | TGCGCCAGCAGCCAAGAATCCCTCAGGGTATGGACCGGGGAGCTGTTTTTT
TRBJ1-1 | NA | TRBV7-9 | NA | CASSLVRAPFF | TGTGCCAGCAGCTTAGTCAGGGCTCCTTTCTTT
TRBJ1-1 | NA | TRBV5-6 | NA | CASSFAGRDTEAFF | TGTGCCAGCAGCTTTGCGGGGCGGGACACTGAAGCTTTCTTT
TRBJ2-2 | NA | TRBV5-1 | NA | CASSQNTGELFF | TGCGCCAGCAGCCAGAACACCGGGGAGCTGTTTTTT
TRBJ2-3 | TRBD2 | TRBV11-2 | NA | CASSLGRRGDTDTQYF | TGTGCCAGCAGCTTAGGGAGGCGGGGGGACACAGATACGCAGTATTTT
TRBJ2-1 | TRBD1 | TRBV7-9 | NA | CASRAGQGFAGEQFF | TGTGCCAGCAGGGCCGGACAGGGGTTCGCCGGAGAGCAGTTCTTC
TRBJ2-5 | TRBD2 | TRBV9 | NA | CASSVGGLAETQYF | TGTGCCAGCAGCGTAGGGGGACTAGCAGAGACCCAGTACTTC
TRBJ2-2 | NA | TRBV11-2 | NA | CASSRRTVGETGELFF | TGTGCCAGCAGCCGCCGGACAGTGGGCGAAACCGGGGAGCTGTTTTTT
TRBJ2-7 | TRBD1 | TRBV19 | few | CASSIRQGTYEQYF | TGTGCCAGTAGTATAAGACAGGGAACCTACGAGCAGTACTTC
TRBJ1-2 | NA | TRBV6-5 | NA | CASNPTGNYGYTF | TGTGCCAGCAACCCTACAGGGAACTATGGCTACACCTTC
TRBJ2-1 | TRBD2 | TRBV5-1 | NA | CASSSLAGAYNEQFF | TGCGCCAGCAGCTCCCTCGCGGGAGCCTACAATGAGCAGTTCTTC
TRBJ2-2 | NA | TRBV7-3 | few | CASSFHPRGNANTGELFF | TGTGCCAGCAGCTTTCACCCCCGGGGAAACGCGAACACCGGGGAGCTGTTTTTT
TRBJ2-7 | TRBD1 | TRBV10-2 | NA | CASSDPRTGPPREQYF | TGCGCCAGCAGTGACCCACGGACAGGGCCCCCTAGGGAGCAGTACTTC
TRBJ1-2 | NA | TRBV1 | NA | CTSSQGTDSPRFNYGYTF | TGCACCAGCAGCCAAGGGACGGACAGCCCAAGATTTAACTATGGCTACACCTTC
TRBJ1-4 | NA | TRBV20-1 | NA | CSASMLLRANEKLFF | TGCAGTGCTAGTATGCTACTACGGGCTAATGAAAAACTGTTTTTT
TRBJ1-2 | TRBD1 | TRBV6-6 | few | CASSPGTGRGPTSGYTF | TGTGCCAGCAGTCCCGGGACAGGGAGAGGGCCTACATCTGGCTACACCTTC
TRBJ1-6 | NA | TRBV19 | NA | CASRLGVRNSPLHF | TGTGCCAGTCGACTTGGAGTAAGAAATTCACCCCTCCACTTT
TRBJ1-1 | NA | TRBV2 | NA | CASSRSAYTEAFF | TGTGCCAGCAGCCGCAGCGCCTACACTGAAGCTTTCTTT
TRBJ2-3 | NA | TRBV19 | NA | CASRAGGDTQYF | TGTGCCAGTAGGGCAGGTGGGGATACGCAGTATTTT
TRBJ1-1 | TRBD1 | TRBV19 | NA | CASSTGGSMNTEAFF | TGTGCCAGTAGTACAGGGGGGAGCATGAACACTGAAGCTTTCTTT
TRBJ2-7 | TRBD1 | TRBV6-2/TRBV6-3 | once | CASSYDTGDRPSYEQYF | TGTGCCAGCAGTTACGATACAGGGGACCGCCCCTCCTACGAGCAGTACTTC
TRBJ2-5 | TRBD2 | TRBV6-2/TRBV6-3 | NA | CASSYPRLAGRETQYF | TGTGCCAGCAGTTACCCGCGATTAGCGGGGCGGGAGACCCAGTACTTC
TRBJ2-7 | TRBD1 | TRBV15 | NA | CATSRAGTGGSYEQYF | TGTGCCACCAGCAGAGCAGGGACAGGGGGCTCCTACGAGCAGTACTTC
TRBJ2-1 | NA | TRBV24-1 | NA | CATRKAGGDEQFF | TGTGCCACCCGGAAGGCAGGAGGGGATGAGCAGTTCTTC
TRBJ2-5 | TRBD2 | TRBV5-4 | NA | CASSPGLAGETQYF | TGTGCCAGCAGCCCCGGACTAGCGGGGGAGACCCAGTACTTC
TRBJ1-5 | NA | TRBV4-3 | NA | CASSQDRGDSQPQHF | TGCGCCAGCAGCCAAGATCGTGGGGACTCCCAGCCCCAGCATTTT
TRBJ2-5 | NA | TRBV14 | NA | CASSQEEERTFQETQYF | TGTGCCAGCAGCCAAGAGGAGGAGCGGACCTTCCAAGAGACCCAGTACTTC
TRBJ2-3 | NA | TRBV19 | NA | CASSIASYPTDTQYF | TGTGCCAGTAGTATAGCATCCTACCCCACAGATACGCAGTATTTT
TRBJ2-2 | NA | TRBV7-8 | NA | CASSLVYRVNTGELFF | TGTGCCAGCAGCTTAGTTTACCGGGTGAACACCGGGGAGCTGTTTTTT
TRBJ1-1 | NA | TRBV19 | NA | CASSIRRTVEAFF | TGTGCCAGTAGTATACGGAGGACAGTAGAAGCTTTCTTT
TRBJ2-7 | NA | TRBV7-9 | many | CASSPYYEQYF | TGTGCCAGCAGCCCCTACTACGAGCAGTACTTC
TRBJ2-7 | NA | TRBV7-2 | NA | CASSSRVGEQYF | TGTGCCAGCAGCTCCCGGGTAGGCGAGCAGTACTTC
TRBJ2-6 | TRBD1 | TRBV10-3 | NA | CAIGTGGAGANVLTF | TGTGCCATCGGGACAGGGGGCGCTGGGGCCAACGTCCTGACTTTC
TRBJ1-3 | NA | TRBV7-6 | NA | CASSQTGTRNTIYF | TGTGCCAGCAGCCAAACGGGAACCAGAAACACCATATATTTT
TRBJ2-3 | NA | TRBV9 | NA | CASSVVGLADADTQYF | TGTGCCAGCAGCGTAGTCGGACTCGCGGACGCAGATACGCAGTATTTT
TRBJ1-6 | TRBD1 | TRBV6-5 | few | CASSYDRVNSPLHF | TGTGCCAGCAGTTACGACAGGGTTAATTCACCCCTCCACTTT
TRBJ1-4 | NA | TRBV19 | NA | CASSMMRGINEKLFF | TGTGCCAGTAGTATGATGAGGGGGATTAATGAAAAACTGTTTTTT
TRBJ2-5 | TRBD1 | TRBV7-7 | NA | CASSRDRGGETQYF | TGTGCCAGCAGCCGGGACAGGGGAGGGGAGACCCAGTACTTC
TRBJ1-1 | NA | TRBV12-3/TRBV12-4 | NA | CASSSGLSTEAFF | TGTGCCAGCAGTTCAGGGTTATCCACTGAAGCTTTCTTT